This T cell receptor beta chain derives from a study of cytomegalovirus exposure and HLA in healthy donors. The germline gives CDR1 MNHEY, CDR2 SMNVEV (reference sequence). Trimming at V came to 4 bases and at J to 2 bases, leaving 16 bases not matched to a gene. The CDR3 has 18 residues. As to this clone: Its antigen is undetermined.

A multiplex PCR was run with 60 Vbeta primers and 13 Jbeta primers. Produced via immunoSEQ multiplex PCR; TCRdb's table is partial and in-frame only. Of 100,000 to 150,000 clones in the sample, around 72% are singletons; the top ten hold less than 4.5%. General study results and limits: Prior analysis indicated that the majority of TCR beta V segments exhibited productivity approximately 90% or approximately 30% of the time. An Asian-associated ancestry cluster reportedly showed fewer N-insertions than the roughly 700-donor mean in a later analysis. For TCR beta chains, V- and J-gene trimming was later linked to a missense DCLRE1C variant.

The chain carries TRBV27 and TRBJ2-7, with 8 bases lining up with TRBD1. This sequence originates from a man younger than 40 in good health and CMV-seronegative. Sequenced input: PBMCs. CDR3 DNA sequence: TGTGCCAGCAGTTACCACACCCCAGACAGGGGATTCACCTACGAGCAGTACTTC. Its translation: CASSYHTPDRGFTYEQYF.